Listed below are T cell receptor beta chains from one sample, sequenced in a study of lymphopenia after photon versus proton radiotherapy. Assay used: immunoSEQ multiplex PCR; TCRdb lists only in-frame clones, some missing. This table holds around 62,000 clones, roughly 84% found once. The starting material was peripheral blood, obtained from a patient treated with proton-based radiotherapy. These receptors all come from a man aged 55 to 70 with pancreatic cancer. The CDR3 runs from the conserved cysteine through the conserved F or W. The D gene is left open where the match is weak. Only some rows state a clone size, as once, few, many or a class for expanded clones.

-	15	TRBV5-4	TRBJ1-1	-	TGTGCCAGCAGCTTGGGGCGGGGTTTTAGCACTGAAGCTTTCTTT	CASSLGRGFSTEAFF
-	12	TRBV10-2	TRBJ2-3	-	TGCGCCACCAGCCATCTAGCAGATACGCAGTATTTT	CATSHLADTQYF
few	14	TRBV6-1	TRBJ1-5	-	TGTGCCAGCAGTGAAGCGGGTTCAGGTCAGCCCCAGCATTTT	CASSEAGSGQPQHF
-	15	TRBV7-9	TRBJ2-7	TRBD2	TGTGCCAGCAGCTCAAGTAGCGGGGCCCTCAACGAGCAGTACTTC	CASSSSSGALNEQYF
-	15	TRBV19	TRBJ1-5	TRBD1	TGTGCCAGTAGTCCGGGACAGGGACCCCATCAGCCCCAGCATTTT	CASSPGQGPHQPQHF
-	13	TRBV29-1	TRBJ2-5	-	TGCAGCGTTGCCCCGCGGCTGAAAGAGACCCAGTACTTC	CSVAPRLKETQYF
-	12	TRBV7-6	TRBJ2-1	-	TGTGCCAGCAGCCCGACTGTGAATGAGCAGTTCTTC	CASSPTVNEQFF
few	15	TRBV5-4	TRBJ2-7	TRBD2	TGTGCCAGCAGCTTGGGGCTAGCGGGAGGTGGGGAGCAGTACTTC	CASSLGLAGGGEQYF
-	16	TRBV4-1	TRBJ2-7	TRBD1	TGCGCCAGCAGCCAACTGGTCGGGACAGGCTATCGCGAGCAGTACTTC	CASSQLVGTGYREQYF
-	13	TRBV5-1	TRBJ1-1	-	TGCGCCAGCAGCCCTGCCATTAACACTGAAGCTTTCTTT	CASSPAINTEAFF
once	10	TRBV20-1	TRBJ2-5	-	TGCAGTGCGCGTGTGGAGACCCAGTACTTC	CSARVETQYF
-	11	TRBV28	TRBJ2-7	TRBD1	TGTGCCAGTGGGACAGTTTACGAGCAGTACTTC	CASGTVYEQYF
-	16	TRBV6-5	TRBJ2-1	-	TGTGCCAGCAGTTCCCACAGGGGAGGGTCCTACAATGAGCAGTTCTTC	CASSSHRGGSYNEQFF
-	19	TRBV27	TRBJ2-1	TRBD2	TGTGCCAGCAGTCCCCGCTGGACTAGCGGGAGGGCCCTCATCAATGAGCAGTTCTTC	CASSPRWTSGRALINEQFF
-	13	TRBV5-1	TRBJ1-4	-	TGCGCCAGCAGCGGCGGGACGGGAGAAAAACTGTTTTTT	CASSGGTGEKLFF
few	16	TRBV18	TRBJ2-7	TRBD1	TGTGCCAGCTCGCCACCGGACAGGGCGCTCTCCTACGAGCAGTACTTC	CASSPPDRALSYEQYF
-	11	TRBV6-6	TRBJ2-3	-	TGTGCCAGCAGTTACACGGGAGCGCAGTATTTT	CASSYTGAQYF
-	18	TRBV9	TRBJ2-1	-	TGTGCCAGCAGCCCTCCCCCCGGGCGCAGGAGCTCCTACAATGAGCAGTTCTTC	CASSPPPGRRSSYNEQFF
-	13	TRBV2	TRBJ2-3	TRBD2	TGTGCCAGCAGGTGGCAGGGAGGGGATACGCAGTATTTT	CASRWQGGDTQYF
-	14	TRBV9	TRBJ2-7	-	TGTGCCAGCAGCGTAGGGGGGCTTCCCTACGAGCAGTACTTC	CASSVGGLPYEQYF
-	14	TRBV27	TRBJ2-7	-	TGTGCCAGCAGTCCCCACGGACAGCGCTACGAGCAGTACTTC	CASSPHGQRYEQYF
-	11	TRBV5-1	TRBJ2-3	-	TGCGCCAGCAGCTTAACAGATACGCAGTATTTT	CASSLTDTQYF
-	16	TRBV28	TRBJ1-1	-	TGTGCCAGCGCTTCTGCCCAGGGAACGGGGAACACTGAAGCTTTCTTT	CASASAQGTGNTEAFF
once	13	TRBV30	TRBJ2-5	-	TGTGCCTGGAGCCAAGGGGACCGCGAGACCCAGTACTTC	CAWSQGDRETQYF
-	17	TRBV28	TRBJ1-5	-	TGTGCCAGCAGTTCGCAAGGACGGAGATATAGCAATCAGCCCCAGCATTTT	CASSSQGRRYSNQPQHF
-	14	TRBV7-9	TRBJ2-3	-	TGTGCCAGCGAGGGGGGCACCCACACAGATACGCAGTATTTT	CASEGGTHTDTQYF
-	13	TRBV28	TRBJ2-2	-	TGTGCCTCGGGACTTCCGAACACCGGGGAGCTGTTTTTT	CASGLPNTGELFF
once	16	TRBV7-2	TRBJ2-3	TRBD2	TGTGCCAGCAGCTTACGTGCGGGAGGCCTCACAGATACGCAGTATTTT	CASSLRAGGLTDTQYF
-	12	TRBV25-1	TRBJ2-1	-	TGTGCCAGCAGTGAATCCCTGGGATGGCAGTTCTTC	CASSESLGWQFF
few	14	TRBV9	TRBJ2-7	TRBD2	TGTGCCAGCAGCGTAGAGTGGGGGGGCTACGAGCAGTACTTC	CASSVEWGGYEQYF
medium-sized	13	TRBV7-7	TRBJ1-1	-	TGTGCTAGCAGCCTTTACTCGAACACTGAAGCTTTCTTT	CASSLYSNTEAFF
-	14	TRBV6-6	TRBJ2-7	TRBD1	TGTGCCAGCAGACTGGACAGGGCCTCCTACGAGCAGTACTTC	CASRLDRASYEQYF
-	14	TRBV12-5	TRBJ2-1	TRBD2	TGTGCTAGTGCCCGGGGACTAGCGGAGGGTGAGCAGTTCTTC	CASARGLAEGEQFF
-	16	TRBV19	TRBJ2-2	TRBD1	TGTGCCAGTACCACACCGGGACAGCGGCCCGCCGGGGAGCTGTTTTTT	CASTTPGQRPAGELFF
-	15	TRBV6-5	TRBJ2-3	TRBD2	TGTGCCAGCAGCTTACTAGCGGAGGTAACAGATACGCAGTATTTT	CASSLLAEVTDTQYF
few	15	TRBV27	TRBJ1-5	-	TGTGCCAGCAGTTTTAGGGAAAATAGCAATCAGCCCCAGCATTTT	CASSFRENSNQPQHF
-	11	TRBV6-6	TRBJ2-3	-	TGTGCCAGCAGGTCTGGGGATACGCAGTATTTT	CASRSGDTQYF
-	15	TRBV6-5	TRBJ2-7	TRBD2	TGTGCCAGCAGTTCTGCGGGAGCTGGCTCCTACGAGCAGTACTTC	CASSSAGAGSYEQYF
-	16	TRBV11-3	TRBJ1-3	TRBD1	TGTGCCAGCAGCTTTTCCTCCGGGACAGGGGAAAACACCATATATTTT	CASSFSSGTGENTIYF
-	15	TRBV9	TRBJ2-1	-	TGTGCCAGCAGCGAAAGGGGCCTCCTCTACAATGAGCAGTTCTTC	CASSERGLLYNEQFF
-	15	TRBV27	TRBJ2-6	-	TGTGCCAGCACCTCCCTTGGCGGTGGGGCCAACGTCCTGACTTTC	CASTSLGGGANVLTF
-	16	TRBV11-2	TRBJ2-2	-	TGTGCCAGCAGCCCGACTCTTAAGCCTAGCACCGGGGAGCTGTTTTTT	CASSPTLKPSTGELFF
few	14	TRBV7-9	TRBJ2-1	TRBD2	TGTGCCAGCAGCTCACTCCCGACTAGCTTGAACCTGTTCTTC	CASSSLPTSLNLFF
once	16	TRBV9	TRBJ1-1	-	TGTGCCAGCAGCGGAACTCCGACGCCTTTGAACACTGAAGCTTTCTTT	CASSGTPTPLNTEAFF
-	12	TRBV2	TRBJ2-5	-	TGTGCCAGCAGTGAGGTCGGGGAGACCCAGTACTTC	CASSEVGETQYF